The present TCR beta chain was sequenced within a study of graft-versus-host responses after intestinal transplantation. As for the study in general: Every recipient underwent anti-thymocyte globulin induction, then tacrolimus and steroids for roughly 3 years. Points from the study as a whole: Patients with graft-donor T cell macrochimerism had high graft-versus-host to host-versus-graft clonal ratios in allografts. GvH clones surfaced in recipient marrow, some emerging earlier in ileum or blood.

For this clone: What it recognizes is unknown.

Profiling relied on immunoSEQ multiplex PCR, and the TCRdb table lists in-frame clones only, not all of them. The sample lists about 78,000 clones; more than 75% were seen once. Trimming took 6 bases from V and 5 from J, leaving 4 bases between them. CDR1 is SGHAT and CDR2 is FQDESV in the germline V gene (reference sequence). This CDR3 is built from 11 residues. The source material was unstimulated CD8+ T cells sorted from spleen or lymph node cells, sampled before transplant. This clonotype was sampled from a human donor who was the organ donor for an intestinal transplant. V and J are TRBV11-1 and TRBJ1-4; D remains unclear. The CDR3 sequence: CASRSNEKLFF. The CDR3, as DNA: TGTGCCAGCAGATCGAATGAAAAACTGTTTTTT.